The clone carrying this T cell receptor beta chain was seen only a few times. This specimen comes from a study of early T cells in non-severe SARS-CoV-2 infection. Overall study: Bulk RNA taken from unsorted whole blood was sequenced, leaving chains unpaired.

Individually, cDNA molecules had unique molecular identifiers attached to them. One entry per CDR3 protein results from TCRdb running MiXCR on the 5' RACE reads. The sample contains roughly 70,000 distinct CDR3 sequences, less than 20% of which appear only once. This CDR3 has 12 amino acids. With 6 bases clipped from V and 6 bases from J, the junction kept 5 bases outside the gene matches. CDR1 DFQATT and CDR2 SNEGSKA come from the germline V gene (reference sequence). The genes are TRBV20-1 and TRBJ2-7; 10 bases are a match to TRBD2. This TCR was recovered from an adult who was a healthcare worker with PCR-confirmed SARS-CoV-2 infection or an uninfected control (not recorded which). This specimen was whole blood, taken at baseline. DNA of the CDR3: TGCAGTGCCCAGCGGGAGGGCGCCGAGCAGTACTTC. Amino acids: CSAQREGAEQYF.